The rows below give T cell receptor beta chains drawn from one sample of a study of T-cell memory formation after mild COVID-19. One entry per CDR3 protein, called by TCRdb with MiXCR from the 5' RACE reads. The data contain approximately 350,000 distinct CDR3 sequences, about an eighth of them singletons. The material sequenced was PBMCs or a T cell subset sorted from them (not recorded which). Receptor source: a man between 18 and 29 years old who had mild COVID-19 (a few samples of this study predate the infection). Cell type and time point are not known. Both conserved end residues are part of each CDR3. A D gene is named only where the DNA matches it firmly.

>NA|TRBJ2-6|TRBV19
CAGSSSGANVLTF
>NA|TRBJ2-5|TRBV11-2
CASSWSLETQYF
>NA|TRBJ1-1|TRBV7-2
CASSSPGGMGTEAFF
>NA|TRBJ2-7|TRBV19
CASSTTVSYEQYF
>NA|TRBJ2-5|TRBV6-5
CASSYSAGAGETQYF
>NA|TRBJ2-2|TRBV4-3
CASSQVWQGRYTGELFF
>NA|TRBJ1-3|TRBV7-9
CASSFPRRSSGNTIYF
>NA|TRBJ2-6|TRBV5-5
CASSLAGTIVSGANVLTF
>NA|TRBJ1-4|TRBV6-5
CASSYSIGTPTNEKLFF
>TRBD1|TRBJ2-5|TRBV19
CASSGTGGLVETQYF
>TRBD2|TRBJ2-1|TRBV6-2/TRBV6-3
CASSYDSGAYNEQFF
>NA|TRBJ1-2|TRBV4-1
CASSQDLGIKGYTF
>NA|TRBJ1-3|TRBV5-1
CASSLENTIYF
>NA|TRBJ2-3|TRBV4-3
CASSQAWGTDTQYF
>TRBD1|TRBJ1-1|TRBV18
CASLSGGNTEAFF
>NA|TRBJ2-7|TRBV5-1
CASSFVTATGQQYF
>NA|TRBJ1-2|TRBV7-2
CAIMTGPYGYTF
>NA|TRBJ1-5|TRBV24-1
CATSGPNNQPQHF
>NA|TRBJ2-3|TRBV27
CASSLEAGSDTQYF
>NA|TRBJ2-1|TRBV7-2
CASSLAYYEQFF
>NA|TRBJ2-1|TRBV5-1
CASSATSGPKRNEQFF
>NA|TRBJ1-5|TRBV12-3/TRBV12-4
CASSSQTTGNQPQHF
>NA|TRBJ1-2|TRBV11-2
CASSLSPAPNYGYTF
>NA|TRBJ2-5|TRBV7-2
CASSLAWGPATSQETQYF
>NA|TRBJ1-1|TRBV11-2
CASSSAGQLNTEAFF
>TRBD1|TRBJ2-1|TRBV4-2
CASSHGQGAYNEQFF
>NA|TRBJ1-3|TRBV12-3/TRBV12-4
CASSLHRDRNTIYF
>NA|TRBJ2-1|TRBV5-5
CASSLQGFQNEQFF
>NA|TRBJ2-7|TRBV2
CASKFRENYEQYF
>TRBD2|TRBJ2-5|TRBV7-6
CASSFAGVGETQYF
>NA|TRBJ2-5|TRBV20-1
CSALQGSATQYF
>NA|TRBJ2-7|TRBV7-6
CASSLRDTSYEQYF
>TRBD1|TRBJ2-2|TRBV6-5
CASSSPGQGATGELFF
>TRBD1|TRBJ2-7|TRBV5-1
CASSLSYSGTGAYEQYF
>NA|TRBJ2-1|TRBV2
CASLLDSYNEQFF
>NA|TRBJ1-6|TRBV7-2
CASSSQGTLNSPLHF
>NA|TRBJ2-2|TRBV4-3
CASSHTLTDRFGGELFF
>NA|TRBJ2-2|TRBV5-6
CASSPDTGTNTGELFF
>NA|TRBJ2-3|TRBV4-3
CASSPGVAADTQYF
>NA|TRBJ2-3|TRBV12-3/TRBV12-4
CATSGNPRTDTQYF
>TRBD1|TRBJ2-1|TRBV7-2
CASNLQTGADEQFF
>NA|TRBJ1-6|TRBV6-5
CASSYRREFSPLHF
>TRBD1|TRBJ1-1|TRBV7-9
CASSSPGTGGTDEAFF
>TRBD1|TRBJ2-7|TRBV28
CASSPPTGFGQYF
>NA|TRBJ2-1|TRBV6-5
CASSYSMGVSYNEQFF
>TRBD1|TRBJ2-3|TRBV11-2
CASSLGPIPGRGLQGNTDTQYF
>NA|TRBJ1-4|TRBV11-2
CASSLPTRRKLFF
>NA|TRBJ2-1|TRBV24-1
CATSEGTPYNEQFF
>NA|TRBJ1-1|TRBV29-1
CSAGERSEAFF
>TRBD1|TRBJ1-4|TRBV7-9
CASSLGGTGNNEKLFF
>TRBD2|TRBJ2-1|TRBV29-1
CSSSALAGINEQFF
>TRBD1|TRBJ1-2|TRBV5-1
CASSLTGGIDGYTF
>NA|TRBJ2-7|TRBV12-3/TRBV12-4
CASSKKERAFPYEQYF
>TRBD1|TRBJ1-5|TRBV6-2/TRBV6-3
CASSWDSENQPQHF
>NA|TRBJ1-2|TRBV7-6
CASSLDAGGGGYTF
>NA|TRBJ2-5|TRBV15
CATRTGVQETQYF
>NA|TRBJ2-7|TRBV6-5
CASSYRAAGEQYF